What follows describes a single T cell receptor (beta chain). Its antigen is not identified. This sample is part of a study of T cell responses to AZD1222 COVID-19 vaccine. At the level of the study: Recipients boosted at about 4 weeks or about 12 weeks are pooled.

Germline V gene lookup returns CDR1 SGHAT and CDR2 FQNNGV. The CDR3 contains 14 residues. Trimming stripped 5 bases from V and 3 bases from J, with 11 bases between. Whole-study results and caveats: Clonal diversity was possibly underestimated, and the donors were mostly white British, with more females.

Data came from immunoSEQ multiplex PCR; TCRdb stores just in-frame clones and leaves some out. The sample consists of 95,000 to 150,000 clones, roughly 88% of them appearing once. This sequence originates from an adult in good health. The source was peripheral blood, collected on day 0 of AZD1222 vaccination. The V and J genes are TRBV11-2 and TRBJ1-3; maybe TRBD1 (6 bases). The DNA of the CDR3 is TGTGCCAGCAGCCAAAACAGGGTTGGAAACACCATATATTTT. The encoded protein is CASSQNRVGNTIYF.